The 3 T cell receptor beta chains given below trace back to one sample, sequenced in a study of vaccination and CD4 T cells after COVID-19. With the Oncomine TCR Beta short-read assay, DNA from cultured CD4+ T cells was sequenced. Each CDR3 protein is one row after TCRdb ran MiXCR on the PCR reads. The sample yields about 13,000 distinct CDR3 sequences, approximately 52% seen once. Their specific antigens are unknown. Noted treatment: roughly 11-day PBMC culture with coronavirus spike peptide pools or control peptides (ViraFEST assay). The sequenced sample consisted of CD4+ T cells from blood, cultured in vitro. The receptors come from a human donor who had recovered from COVID-19.

V and J are TRBV6-1 and TRBJ2-7; D is uncertain. Trimming took 0 bases from V and 3 from J, leaving 3 bases between them. The CDR3 is made up of 12 amino acids. Germline V gene sequence: CDR1 MNHNS, CDR2 SASEGT. Here the CDR3 DNA reads TGTGCCAGCAGTGAAGCTAACTACGAGCAGTACTTC. It encodes CASSEANYEQYF.

The chain links TRBV4-1 to TRBJ2-1; D tentatively reads TRBD1 or TRBD2 (6 bases each). There are 16 residues in the CDR3. V was shortened by 0 bases and J by 8 bases, with 17 bases between the two germline ends. CDR1 is MGHRA and CDR2 is YSYEKL in the germline V gene. The CDR3 DNA follows: TGCGCCAGCAGCCAAGAGGACAGTGGGACTTTCCATGAGCAGTTCTTC. Its protein is CASSQEDSGTFHEQFF.

The chain recombines TRBV6-1 with TRBJ2-5; D may be TRBD1 (5 bases). This CDR3 region has 13 residues. V dropped 6 bases and J dropped 4 bases, with 12 bases sitting between them. The V gene's germline CDR1 is MNHNS and CDR2 SASEGT. The CDR3 coding sequence is TGTGCCAGCAGGGACATAACGGGAGAGACCCAGTACTTC. This sequence encodes CASRDITGETQYF.